This is a list of T cell receptor beta chains from one sample in a study of blood T cell repertoires in COVID-19. The table came from immunoSEQ multiplex PCR; TCRdb's copy has only in-frame clones and leaves some out. The sample has fewer than 250,000 clones; roughly nine tenths are singletons. Material: peripheral blood. Every receptor here comes from a man between 40 and 49 years old with acute or convalescent COVID-19. CDR3s include the opening cysteine and the closing phenylalanine or tryptophan. D genes are given only for firm matches. Clone sizes are given selectively: once, few, many, or a class where the clone is expanded.

>TRBD1|TRBV7-9|NA|TRBJ1-6
TGTGCCAGCAGCCCGGGGACAGAAAACTATAATTCACCCCTCCACTTT
CASSPGTENYNSPLHF
>NA|TRBV19|once|TRBJ2-4
TGTGCCAGTAGTACGGAACTACAGGGATTTCTATCCAAAAACATTCAGTACTTC
CASSTELQGFLSKNIQYF
>TRBD2|TRBV28|NA|TRBJ2-7
TGTGCCAGCAGTCCACCTCCCCTAGCGGGCCGCTACGAGCAGTACTTC
CASSPPPLAGRYEQYF
>TRBD1|TRBV9|NA|TRBJ1-4
TGTGCCAGCAGCGTTACCGACAGGGGAGGTGCTAATGAAAAACTGTTTTTT
CASSVTDRGGANEKLFF
>TRBD1|TRBV6-1|NA|TRBJ2-4
TGTGCCAGCAGTGACAGGGGGTTAGCCAAAAACATTCAGTACTTC
CASSDRGLAKNIQYF
>TRBD2|TRBV4-3|once|TRBJ2-2
TGCGCCAGCAGCCACGGACTAGCGGGAGGACGGACCGTCGGGGAGCTGTTTTTT
CASSHGLAGGRTVGELFF
>NA|TRBV2|NA|TRBJ2-1
TGTGCCAGCAGTTCGGTCGGTCTCAATGAGCAGTTCTTC
CASSSVGLNEQFF
>NA|TRBV5-4|once|TRBJ1-1
TGTGCCAGCAGCTGGGGGGACGGAGAATACACTGAAGCTTTCTTT
CASSWGDGEYTEAFF
>NA|TRBV4-3|once|TRBJ1-2
TGCGCCAGCAGCCGGGGGGTCACCAGCGTAGGGGGCTACACCTTC
CASSRGVTSVGGYTF
>NA|TRBV29-1|NA|TRBJ2-3
TGCAGCGCCCCCCAGGGGTCAGATACGCAGTATTTT
CSAPQGSDTQYF
>NA|TRBV5-8|NA|TRBJ2-5
TGTGCCAGCAGCCCCCCCGCGGCGTACCAAGAGACCCAGTACTTC
CASSPPAAYQETQYF
>NA|TRBV9|NA|TRBJ1-6
TGTGCCAGCAGCCCACAGAACAGGATAGGAGTTTCACCCCTCCACTTT
CASSPQNRIGVSPLHF
>NA|TRBV11-2|many|TRBJ2-7
TGTGCCAGCAGCACCTTAACTCCAGAGCAGTACTTC
CASSTLTPEQYF
>TRBD2|TRBV6-5|NA|TRBJ2-1
TGTGCCAGCACCCCGGGAGGGCCTATCTACAATGAGCAGTTCTTC
CASTPGGPIYNEQFF
>NA|TRBV3-1/TRBV3-2|NA|TRBJ2-4
TGTGCCAGCAGCCCGGAGGGGGCAAGGGCCAAAAACATTCAGTACTTC
CASSPEGARAKNIQYF
>NA|TRBV3-1/TRBV3-2|NA|TRBJ2-5
TGTGCCAGCAGCCAATCCAGCGGCCAAGAGACCCAGTACTTC
CASSQSSGQETQYF
>TRBD2|TRBV2|NA|TRBJ2-1
TGTGCCAGCAGAACCTCTAGAGCGGGGGGGTACAATGAGCAGTTCTTC
CASRTSRAGGYNEQFF
>NA|TRBV5-4|NA|TRBJ2-1
TGTGCCAGCAGCCCAGCCCTGACAGCCGTCAATGAGCAGTTCTTC
CASSPALTAVNEQFF
>NA|TRBV25-1|NA|TRBJ1-4
TGTGCCAGCAGTGAATTGGCCAGGCAGGGAGAAAAACTGTTTTTT
CASSELARQGEKLFF
>NA|TRBV14|NA|TRBJ1-1
TGTGCCAGCAGCCGTACAGCGAACACTGAAGCTTTCTTT
CASSRTANTEAFF
>NA|TRBV9|once|TRBJ1-5
TGTGCCAGCGCCACAGGGTGGGATCAGCCCCAGCATTTT
CASATGWDQPQHF
>NA|TRBV28|NA|TRBJ1-5
TGTGCCAGCAGTCCCGGCCAGGGGCCGAATCAGCCCCAGCATTTT
CASSPGQGPNQPQHF
>NA|TRBV28|NA|TRBJ1-2
TGTGCCAGCAGTTTGCCGGACACCTATGGCTACACCTTC
CASSLPDTYGYTF
>NA|TRBV5-6|NA|TRBJ1-2
TGTGCCAGCAGCCGTACTAGGATCAAGGTCCGGGATGGCTACACCTTC
CASSRTRIKVRDGYTF
>NA|TRBV28|NA|TRBJ2-4
TGTGCCAGCACCGCCGACAGATTACTAGCCAAAAACATTCAGTACTTC
CASTADRLLAKNIQYF
>NA|TRBV29-1|NA|TRBJ2-2
TGCAGCGTTGGTCCTCAGGGGTGGGACACCGGGGAGCTGTTTTTT
CSVGPQGWDTGELFF
>TRBD2|TRBV13|NA|TRBJ2-7
TGTGCCAGCAGCTCCGGACTAGCGGGGGGGCTCGAGCAGTACTTC
CASSSGLAGGLEQYF
>TRBD1|TRBV5-1|NA|TRBJ2-2
TGCGCCAGCAGCTCCGGCGACAGGGAGTTCGGGGAGCTGTTTTTT
CASSSGDREFGELFF
>NA|TRBV7-9|NA|TRBJ2-2
TGTGCCAGCAGCCTAGACAGGCCGAACACCGGGGAGCTGTTTTTT
CASSLDRPNTGELFF
>TRBD1|TRBV18|NA|TRBJ1-1
TGTGCCAGCTCGCGAGACAGGGGGCCCACTGAAGCTTTCTTT
CASSRDRGPTEAFF
>NA|TRBV5-4|NA|TRBJ2-7
TGTGCCAGCAGCTTGGAACAGGATCACTACGAGCAGTACTTC
CASSLEQDHYEQYF
>TRBD1|TRBV6-1|NA|TRBJ2-4
TGTGCCAGCGGTGACAGGGGACAAGGACGTGACATTCAGTACTTC
CASGDRGQGRDIQYF
>NA|TRBV11-1|NA|TRBJ1-4
TGTGCCAGCAGCCGTTCGACAGCAACTAATGAAAAACTGTTTTTT
CASSRSTATNEKLFF
>NA|TRBV5-1|once|TRBJ2-3
TGCGCCAGCAGCCCAAGACAGTCCACAGATACGCAGTATTTT
CASSPRQSTDTQYF
>TRBD1|TRBV9|NA|TRBJ1-2
TGTGCCAGCAGCCCGGGACAGACTTATGGCTACACCTTC
CASSPGQTYGYTF
>TRBD1|TRBV18|NA|TRBJ2-7
TGTGCCAGCGCAGGACAGGCAGACTACGAGCAGTACTTC
CASAGQADYEQYF
>NA|TRBV9|once|TRBJ2-7
TGTGCCAGCAGCGTGGGCAGTCACTCCTACGAGCAGTACTTC
CASSVGSHSYEQYF
>NA|TRBV19|NA|TRBJ2-6
TGTGCCAGTAGTCCCCAACCTGGTAGCTCTGGGGCCAACGTCCTGACTTTC
CASSPQPGSSGANVLTF
>NA|TRBV19|NA|TRBJ2-2
TGTGCCAGTAGATCGCGACACTTGAACACCGGGGAGCTGTTTTTT
CASRSRHLNTGELFF
>NA|TRBV19|NA|TRBJ2-3
TGTGCCAGTAGTTACCGGGACACCAGACCCATCACAGATACGCAGTATTTT
CASSYRDTRPITDTQYF
>TRBD2|TRBV6-4|once|TRBJ2-2
TGTGCCAGCAGAACTAGCGGTGCGAACACCGGGGAGCTGTTTTTT
CASRTSGANTGELFF
>TRBD1|TRBV28|NA|TRBJ1-4
TGTGCCAGCAGAATGGACAGGGAGCGGTATGAAAAACTGTTTTTT
CASRMDRERYEKLFF
>TRBD1|TRBV7-9|NA|TRBJ1-5
TGTGCCAGCAGCCCAACAGGGGAGGCGAGCAATCAGCCCCAGCATTTT
CASSPTGEASNQPQHF
>TRBD2|TRBV6-4|NA|TRBJ2-1
TGTGCCAGCAGTGGGACTAGCTCCTACAATGAGCAGTTCTTC
CASSGTSSYNEQFF
>NA|TRBV3-1/TRBV3-2|NA|TRBJ1-3
TGTGCCAGCAGCTTACCACAGGGCTCTGGAAACACCATATATTTT
CASSLPQGSGNTIYF
>NA|TRBV4-1|many|TRBJ1-1
TGCGCCAGCAGTTCCGGGACTTTGAACACTGAAGCTTTCTTT
CASSSGTLNTEAFF
>TRBD1|TRBV19|NA|TRBJ2-1
TGTGCCAGTAGTACCCACAGGGGGGATGAGCAGTTCTTC
CASSTHRGDEQFF
>TRBD1|TRBV6-6|NA|TRBJ1-3
TGTGCCAGCAGACCGGGACAGGGAGGAGGAAACACCATATATTTT
CASRPGQGGGNTIYF
>NA|TRBV3-1/TRBV3-2|few|TRBJ1-2
TGTGCCAGCAGCCAAGTTTCCGGGGGTGGCTATGGCTACACCTTC
CASSQVSGGGYGYTF
>TRBD1|TRBV6-5|NA|TRBJ1-2
TGTGCCAGCAGACCGACAGGGGTTGGCTACACCTTC
CASRPTGVGYTF
>NA|TRBV19|NA|TRBJ2-5
TGTGCCAGTAGTATGGGGGGACGGCGGAGTCAAGAGACCCAGTACTTC
CASSMGGRRSQETQYF
>NA|TRBV30|NA|TRBJ1-5
TGTGCCTGGAGTGAGAACACCAATCAGCCCCAGCATTTT
CAWSENTNQPQHF
>NA|TRBV19|NA|TRBJ2-1
TGTGCCAGTAGTATTAACAGCTACAATGAGCAGTTCTTC
CASSINSYNEQFF
>TRBD1|TRBV11-2|NA|TRBJ1-6
TGTGCCAGCAGCCCCCTGGACAGGGGTAATTCACCCCTCCACTTT
CASSPLDRGNSPLHF
>NA|TRBV2|once|TRBJ2-1
TGTGCCAGCAGTAGAGCGGCCTCCTACAATGAGCAGTTCTTC
CASSRAASYNEQFF